The 8 T cell receptor beta chains below were found in one sample sequenced in a study of control samples from healthy donors and cancer patients. The method was immunoSEQ multiplex PCR; TCRdb's version includes in-frame clones alone and lacks a portion of them. The sample lists around 93,000 clones, around 88% occurring once. Input material: blood. The receptors stem from a man aged 25 to 45 in good health.

The V and J genes are TRBV5-4 and TRBJ2-2; 11 nucleotides align to TRBD1. CDR1 and CDR2 (germline): SGHNT, YYREEE (reference sequence). CDR3 size: 16 residues. J lost 5 bases, V lost 4 bases, and 7 bases had no gene match. CDR3 in amino acids: CASSPGTGGKTGELFF. The CDR3 DNA reads as TGTGCCAGCAGCCCCGGGACAGGGGGTAAGACCGGGGAGCTGTTTTTT. Drawing the rest from reference TRBV5-4 and TRBJ2-2, the complete variable domain is ETGVTQSPTHLIKTRGQQVTLRCSSQSGHNTVSWYQQALGQGPQFIFQYYREEENGRGNFPPRFSGLQFPNYSSELNVNALELDDSALYLCASSPGTGGKTGELFFGEGSRLTVL.

This chain uses TRBV19 with TRBJ2-7; D might be TRBD2 (6 bases). The ends were cut back, 4 bases at V and 3 bases at J, with 7 bases in the middle. The V gene's germline CDR1 is LNHDA and CDR2 SQIVND (reference sequence). This CDR3 region has 12 residues. DNA of the CDR3: TGTGCCAGTAGTAGCGGGGACTACGAGCAGTACTTC. It translates to CASSSGDYEQYF.

The chain combines TRBV14 with TRBJ2-6, with a tentative D call TRBD2 (5 bases). The CDR3 has 16 amino acids. Trimming stripped 7 bases from V and 0 bases from J, with 13 bases between. Germline V CDR1 and CDR2: SGHDN, FVKESK. CDR3 sequence (DNA): TGTGCCAGCACGTTAGGGAGTTACTCTGGGGCCAACGTCCTGACTTTC. Its protein product is CASTLGSYSGANVLTF.

This chain connects TRBV5-1 to TRBJ2-1, with a weak D call TRBD2 (5 bases). CDR3 length: 14 residues. CDR1 and CDR2 from the germline V gene are SGHRS and YFSETQ. V was pared by 4 bases and J by 3 bases, with 11 bases between. CDR3 nucleotides: TGCGCCAGCAGCGGGCTAACTAGCTACAATGAGCAGTTCTTC. Translated, it gives CASSGLTSYNEQFF. Looking up the rest from reference TRBV5-1 and TRBJ2-1 gives the full variable domain: KAGVTQTPRYLIKTRGQQVTLSCSPISGHRSVSWYQQTPGQGLQFLFEYFSETQRNKGNFPGRFSGRQFSNSRSEMNVSTLELGDSALYLCASSGLTSYNEQFFGPGTRLTVL.

J is TRBJ2-5 and V is TRBV7-9, with D possibly matching TRBD1 (5 bases). Trimming removed 0 bases at V and 5 bases at J, with 10 bases between. Germline assignment: CDR1 SEHNR and CDR2 FQNEAQ (reference sequence). CDR3 length equals 14 residues. CDR3 nucleotides: TGTGCCAGCAGCTTAGCAGGGGCCGGCGAGACCCAGTACTTC. It is translated as CASSLAGAGETQYF.

CDR3 region: CASSLGQSNYGYTF. CDR3 DNA: TGTGCCAGCAGCTTGGGGCAGTCTAACTATGGCTACACCTTC. This chain links TRBV5-5 with TRBJ1-2; D is undetermined. Between the trimmed V and J ends, which lost 0 bases and 0 bases, there was a span of 6 bases. The CDR3 length is 14 residues. CDR1 SGHKS and CDR2 YYEKEE come from the germline V gene (reference sequence).

The chain links TRBV7-3 to TRBJ1-4; tentatively, D is TRBD1 (5 bases). Trimming pared 5 bases from V and 8 bases from J, leaving 18 bases between. Per the germline V gene, CDR1 is SGHTA and CDR2 is FQGTGA. CDR3 length: 15 residues. CDR3 coding DNA: TGTGCCAGCAGCCCAGGGCAGGCCCCAGGGGAAAAACTGTTTTTT. Protein sequence: CASSPGQAPGEKLFF. The full variable domain, rest sourced from reference TRBV7-3 and TRBJ1-4, is GAGVSQTPSNKVTEKGKYVELRCDPISGHTALYWYRQSLGQGPEFLIYFQGTGAADDSGLPNDRFFAVRPEGSVSTLKIQRTERGDSAVYLCASSPGQAPGEKLFFGSGTQLSVL.

This chain links TRBV11-1 with TRBJ2-1, with TRBD2 matching 13 bases. J gave up 16 bases and V 5 bases, and 5 bases lay outside the gene matches. This CDR3 has 12 residues. The germline gives CDR1 SGHAT, CDR2 FQDESV (reference sequence). CDR3 bases: TGTGCCAGCAGCGGACTAGCGGGAGTCGAATTCTTC. This gives the protein CASSGLAGVEFF. The full variable domain, its missing parts supplied by reference TRBV11-1 and TRBJ2-1, is EAEVAQSPRYKITEKSQAVAFWCDPISGHATLYWYRQILGQGPELLVQFQDESVVDDSQLPKDRFSAERLKGVDSTLKIQPAELGDSAMYLCASSGLAGVEFFGPGTRLTVL.